This T cell receptor (beta chain) was profiled in a study of technical replicates of blood from a handful of donors. CDR1 and CDR2 (germline): MNHNS, SASEGT. With V trimmed by 8 bases and J by 3 bases, 4 bases remained unmatched. The CDR3 runs 12 residues. TCRdb keeps only in-frame clones here, not all; method: immunoSEQ multiplex PCR. Among more than 55,000 clones listed, 90% to 95% were seen once. The receptor's source is a human donor in good health. Some clones in this sample may be carry-over from other donors' samples. The sample taken for sequencing was PBMCs. The chain is built from TRBV6-1 and TRBJ2-7; 7 nucleotides agree with TRBD1. DNA for the CDR3: TGTGCCAGCGGGACAGAGCGCTACGAGCAGTACTTC. This encodes CASGTERYEQYF.